Listed below are T cell receptor beta chains from one sample, sequenced in a study of control samples from healthy donors and cancer patients. The repertoire was sequenced with immunoSEQ multiplex PCR; TCRdb's copy has only in-frame clones and lacks some. Here the sample spans 100,000 to 150,000 clones, roughly nine tenths being singletons. Sequencing was done on a sample of blood. The receptors shown here come from a young man in good health. The CDR3 runs from the conserved cysteine through the conserved F or W. A D gene is named only where the DNA matches it firmly.

TRBV6-2/TRBV6-3	-	TRBJ2-7	CASSPNPHHREPYEQYF
TRBV7-8	-	TRBJ1-5	CASSSGVGTQHF
TRBV7-9	-	TRBJ1-5	CASSLQDFQPQHF
TRBV18	TRBD2	TRBJ2-1	CASSPRTSGRNEQFF
TRBV3-1/TRBV3-2	-	TRBJ1-3	CASSHSSGNTIYF
TRBV3-1/TRBV3-2	-	TRBJ2-7	CASRSGRPYEQYF
TRBV5-4	TRBD2	TRBJ2-7	CASSRGWEGEQYF
TRBV5-1	TRBD1	TRBJ1-1	CASSFDRSGGTEAFF
TRBV27	TRBD1	TRBJ2-5	CASSLGDRAGETQYF
TRBV5-1	-	TRBJ2-3	CASSLLAGSTDTQYF
TRBV30	TRBD1	TRBJ1-1	CAWSRDRVTEAFF
TRBV10-3	-	TRBJ1-5	CAIRRQSNQPQHF
TRBV5-1	-	TRBJ2-1	CASSLSEGTNEQFF
TRBV15	-	TRBJ2-1	CATRMAGWDNEQFF
TRBV9	-	TRBJ2-1	CASSVGAGTAWNEQFF
TRBV27	-	TRBJ2-7	CASSLQSVSYEQYF
TRBV7-2	TRBD1	TRBJ1-2	CASSSRQGHYGYTF
TRBV2	TRBD1	TRBJ1-5	CASSPDRGNQPQHF
TRBV18	-	TRBJ1-1	CASSPSVGGANTEAFF
TRBV18	-	TRBJ1-3	CASSPGRASSYIYF
TRBV5-4	TRBD1	TRBJ2-3	CASSSGTATNTQYF
TRBV7-3	-	TRBJ2-5	CASLRNNRIGETQYF
TRBV12-3/TRBV12-4	-	TRBJ2-2	CASSFFGELFF
TRBV20-1	-	TRBJ1-1	CSASEGGAEAFF